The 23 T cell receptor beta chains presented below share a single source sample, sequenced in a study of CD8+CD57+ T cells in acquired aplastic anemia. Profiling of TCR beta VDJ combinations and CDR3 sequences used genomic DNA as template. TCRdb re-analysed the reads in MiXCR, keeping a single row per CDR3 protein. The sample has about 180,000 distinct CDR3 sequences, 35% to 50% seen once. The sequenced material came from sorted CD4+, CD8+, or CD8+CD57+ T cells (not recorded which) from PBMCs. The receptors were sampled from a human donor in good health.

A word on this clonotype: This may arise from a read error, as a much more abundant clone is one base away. The CDR3 DNA sequence: TGTACCAGCAGGAAGGACAGGGTCACTGAAGCTTTCTTT. Translation: CTSRKDRVTEAFF. The V call is TRBV12-3 or TRBV12-4, the J call TRBJ1-1; 8 bases agree with TRBD1. The CDR3 length is 13 residues.

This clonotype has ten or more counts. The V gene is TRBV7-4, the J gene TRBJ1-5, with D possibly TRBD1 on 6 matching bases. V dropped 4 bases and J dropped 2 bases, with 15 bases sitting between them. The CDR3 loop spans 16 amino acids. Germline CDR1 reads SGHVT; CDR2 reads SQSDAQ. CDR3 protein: CASSCPGARGNQPQHF. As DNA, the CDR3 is TGTGCCAGCAGCTGCCCGGGGGCTAGGGGCAATCAGCCCCAGCATTTT.

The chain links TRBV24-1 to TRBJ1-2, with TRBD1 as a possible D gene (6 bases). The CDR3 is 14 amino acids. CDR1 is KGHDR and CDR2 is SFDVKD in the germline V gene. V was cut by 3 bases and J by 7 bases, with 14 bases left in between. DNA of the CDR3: TGTGCCACCAGTGATGCAGGGGAAAGAAGTGGCTACACCTTC. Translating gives CATSDAGERSGYTF.

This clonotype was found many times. The CDR3 nucleotides are TGTGCCAGCAGCTTAGAAGGGGTTCCGCACGAGCAGTACTTC. This encodes CASSLEGVPHEQYF. This rearrangement joins TRBV7-6 to TRBJ2-7; D may be TRBD1 (5 bases). The V end lost 1 base, the J end lost 5 bases, and 12 bases lay between the germline ends. The length of the CDR3 is 14 residues. Germline V lookup: CDR1 SGHVS, CDR2 FNYEAQ.

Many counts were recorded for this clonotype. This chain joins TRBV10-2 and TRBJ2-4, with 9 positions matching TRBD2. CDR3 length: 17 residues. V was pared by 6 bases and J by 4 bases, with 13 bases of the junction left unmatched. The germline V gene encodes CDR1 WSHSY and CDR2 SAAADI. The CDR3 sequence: CASRREMTSGGKNIQYF. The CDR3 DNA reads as TGCGCCAGCAGAAGAGAAATGACTAGCGGAGGAAAAAACATTCAGTACTTC.

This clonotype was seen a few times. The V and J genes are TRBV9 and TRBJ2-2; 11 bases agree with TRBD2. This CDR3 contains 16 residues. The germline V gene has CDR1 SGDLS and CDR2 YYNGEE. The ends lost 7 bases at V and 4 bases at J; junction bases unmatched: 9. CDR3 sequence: CASSPSSGRTTGELFF. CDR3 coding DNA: TGTGCCAGCTCACCGTCTAGCGGGAGGACCACCGGGGAGCTGTTTTTT.

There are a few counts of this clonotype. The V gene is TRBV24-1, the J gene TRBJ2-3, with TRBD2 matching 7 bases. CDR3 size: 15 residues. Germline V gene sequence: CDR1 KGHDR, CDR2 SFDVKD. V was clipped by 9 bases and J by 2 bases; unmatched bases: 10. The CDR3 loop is CATEAEAGSTDTQYF. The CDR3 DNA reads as TGTGCCACCGAAGCGGAAGCGGGATCCACAGATACGCAGTATTTT.

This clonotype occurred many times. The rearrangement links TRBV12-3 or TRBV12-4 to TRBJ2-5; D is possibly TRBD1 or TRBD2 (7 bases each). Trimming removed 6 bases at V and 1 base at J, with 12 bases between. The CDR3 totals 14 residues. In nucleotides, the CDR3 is TGTGCCAGCAGGGGAGGGGGCACCCAAGAGACCCAGTACTTC. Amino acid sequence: CASRGGGTQETQYF.

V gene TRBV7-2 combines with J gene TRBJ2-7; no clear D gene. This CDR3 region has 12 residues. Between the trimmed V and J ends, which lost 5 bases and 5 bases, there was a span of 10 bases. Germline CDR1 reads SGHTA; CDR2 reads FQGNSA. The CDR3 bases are TGTGCCAGCAGCAGGTTTCGGGACGAGCAGTACTTC. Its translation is CASSRFRDEQYF.

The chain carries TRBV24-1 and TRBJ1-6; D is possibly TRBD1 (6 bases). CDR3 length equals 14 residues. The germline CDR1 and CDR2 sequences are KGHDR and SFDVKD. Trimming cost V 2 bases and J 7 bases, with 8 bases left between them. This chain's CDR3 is CATSDSRGNSPLHF. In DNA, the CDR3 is TGTGCCACCAGTGATTCCAGGGGAAATTCACCCCTCCACTTT.

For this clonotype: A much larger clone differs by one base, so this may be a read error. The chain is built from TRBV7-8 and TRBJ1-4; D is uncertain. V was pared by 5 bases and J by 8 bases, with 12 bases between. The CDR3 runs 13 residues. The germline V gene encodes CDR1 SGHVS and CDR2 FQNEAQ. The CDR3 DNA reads TGTGCCAGCAGCGTCCAACGCGGAGAAAAACTGTTTTTT. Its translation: CASSVQRGEKLFF.

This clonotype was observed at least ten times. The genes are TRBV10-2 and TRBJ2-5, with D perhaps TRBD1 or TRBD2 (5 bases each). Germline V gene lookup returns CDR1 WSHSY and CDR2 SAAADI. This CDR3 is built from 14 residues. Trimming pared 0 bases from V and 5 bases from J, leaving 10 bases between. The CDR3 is CASSESGREETQYF. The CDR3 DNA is TGCGCCAGCAGTGAGTCGGGCAGGGAGGAGACCCAGTACTTC.

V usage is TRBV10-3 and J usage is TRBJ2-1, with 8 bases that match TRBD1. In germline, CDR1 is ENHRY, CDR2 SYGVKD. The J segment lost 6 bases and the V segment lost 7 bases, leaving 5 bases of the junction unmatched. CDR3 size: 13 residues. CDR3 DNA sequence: TGTGCCATCATGACAGGGGAGAGCAATGAGCAGTTCTTC. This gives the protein CAIMTGESNEQFF.

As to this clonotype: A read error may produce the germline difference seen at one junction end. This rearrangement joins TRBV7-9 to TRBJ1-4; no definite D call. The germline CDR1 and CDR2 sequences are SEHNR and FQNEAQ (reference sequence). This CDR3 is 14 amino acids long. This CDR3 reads CASSLSAHNEKPFF. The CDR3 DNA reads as TGTGCCAGCAGCCTCAGCGCCCATAATGAAAAACCGTTTTTT.

CDR3 loop: CASSLGTGRPFF. CDR3 in DNA: TGTGCCAGCAGCTTAGGGACAGGGCGACCGTTCTTC. The chain links TRBV7-3 to TRBJ2-1, with 9 bases matching TRBD1. V lost 2 bases, J lost 15 bases, and 5 bases stayed unmatched. This CDR3 contains 12 residues. Germline lookup yields CDR1 SGHTA and CDR2 FQGTGA.

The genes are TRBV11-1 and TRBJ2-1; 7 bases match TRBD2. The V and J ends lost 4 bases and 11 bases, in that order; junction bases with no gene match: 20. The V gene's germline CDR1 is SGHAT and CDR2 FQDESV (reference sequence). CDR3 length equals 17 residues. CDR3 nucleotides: TGTGCCAGCAGCTCGCCCGAGGGCGGGAGATTATTAATGAAGCAGTTCTTC. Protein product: CASSSPEGGRLLMKQFF. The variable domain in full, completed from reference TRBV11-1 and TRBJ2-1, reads EAEVAQSPRYKITEKSQAVAFWCDPISGHATLYWYRQILGQGPELLVQFQDESVVDDSQLPKDRFSAERLKGVDSTLKIQPAELGDSAMYLCASSSPEGGRLLMKQFFGPGTRLTVL.

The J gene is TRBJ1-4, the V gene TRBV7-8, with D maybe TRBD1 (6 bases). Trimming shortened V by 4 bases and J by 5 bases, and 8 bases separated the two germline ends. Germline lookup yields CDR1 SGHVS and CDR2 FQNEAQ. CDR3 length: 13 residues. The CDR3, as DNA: TGTGCCAGCAGCTGGACAGAGAATGAAAAACTGTTTTTT. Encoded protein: CASSWTENEKLFF.

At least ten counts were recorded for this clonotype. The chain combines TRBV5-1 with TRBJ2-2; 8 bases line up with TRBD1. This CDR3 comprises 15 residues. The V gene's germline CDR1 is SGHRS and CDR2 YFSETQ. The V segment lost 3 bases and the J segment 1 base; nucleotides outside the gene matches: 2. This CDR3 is CASSWTGRNTGELFF. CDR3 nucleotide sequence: TGCGCCAGCAGCTGGACAGGGAGGAACACCGGGGAGCTGTTTTTT.

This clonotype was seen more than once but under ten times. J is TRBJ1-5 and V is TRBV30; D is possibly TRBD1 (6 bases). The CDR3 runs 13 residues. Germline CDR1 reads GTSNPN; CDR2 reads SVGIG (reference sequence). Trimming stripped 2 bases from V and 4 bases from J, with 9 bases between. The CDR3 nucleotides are TGTGCCTGGAGTATTCAGGGGAATCAGCCCCAGCATTTT. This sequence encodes CAWSIQGNQPQHF. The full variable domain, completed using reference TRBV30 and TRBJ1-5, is SQTIHQWPATLVQPVGSPLSLECTVEGTSNPNLYWYRQAAGRGLQLLFYSVGIGQISSEVPQNLSASRPQDRQFILSSKKLLLSDSGFYLCAWSIQGNQPQHFGDGTRLSIL.

For the CDR3, the DNA is TGTGCCAGCAGTACCGGGACTTCAGGGGCCAACGTCCTGACTTTC. This sequence encodes CASSTGTSGANVLTF. V usage is TRBV6-6 and J usage is TRBJ2-6; tentative D call: TRBD2 (6 bases). Trimming cost V 5 bases and J 4 bases, with 12 bases left between them. The germline V gene has CDR1 MNHNY and CDR2 SVGAGI (reference sequence). This CDR3 is built from 15 residues.

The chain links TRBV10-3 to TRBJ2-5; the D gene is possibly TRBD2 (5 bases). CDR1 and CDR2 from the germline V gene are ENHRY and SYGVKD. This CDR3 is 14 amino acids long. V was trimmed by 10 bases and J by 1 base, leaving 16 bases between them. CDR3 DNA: TGTGCCACCCGGGGAAGTAGCCTCCAAGAGACCCAGTACTTC. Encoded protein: CATRGSSLQETQYF.

DNA of the CDR3: TGTGCCACCAATGAAGCGGGGGGCTACACCTTC. Translating gives CATNEAGGYTF. The chain is built from TRBV19 and TRBJ1-2; D gene uncertain. Trimming took off 10 bases at V and 8 bases at J, with 14 bases between the two ends. The CDR3 runs to 11 residues. In germline, CDR1 is LNHDA, CDR2 SQIVND (reference sequence).

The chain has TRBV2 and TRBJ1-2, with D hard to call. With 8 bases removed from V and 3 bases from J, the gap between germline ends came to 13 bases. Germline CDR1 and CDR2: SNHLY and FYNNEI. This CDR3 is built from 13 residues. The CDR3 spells CASEGGSYYGYTF. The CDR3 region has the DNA TGTGCCAGCGAGGGCGGCAGCTACTATGGCTACACCTTC.